This is a list of T cell receptor beta chains from one sample in a study of vaccination effects on CD4 cells after COVID-19. Sequencing was performed with immunoSEQ multiplex PCR; in TCRdb, only in-frame clones are kept and a portion is missing. The sample has about 73,000 clones, around 74% seen once. These receptors have no known antigen. Sequencing was performed on CD4+ T cells from PBMCs cultured with HCoV-NL63 spike peptides, taken before COVID-19 vaccination. Source of these receptors: a human donor who received a COVID-19 vaccine. CDR3s include the opening cysteine and the closing phenylalanine or tryptophan. Each record gives: V gene, clone size, J gene, D gene, CDR3 protein, CDR3 DNA. D genes are given only for firm matches. Clone size is shown for a subset of rows, as once, few, many or a class of expanded clone.

>TRBV6-5|NA|TRBJ1-5|NA
CASSSRGGRRPQHF
TGTGCCAGCAGTTCCCGGGGGGGGAGAAGGCCCCAGCATTTT
>TRBV19|NA|TRBJ1-5|NA
CASTKDYNQPQHF
TGTGCCAGTACGAAGGATTACAATCAGCCCCAGCATTTT
>TRBV29-1|NA|TRBJ2-5|NA
CSGRTSQETQYF
TGCAGCGGTCGAACGTCCCAAGAGACCCAGTACTTC
>TRBV18|NA|TRBJ2-5|TRBD1
CASSPTIGGRETQYF
TGTGCCAGCTCACCGACAATAGGGGGCAGGGAGACCCAGTACTTC
>TRBV27|NA|TRBJ1-1|NA
CASSSFVERKAFF
TGTGCCAGCAGTTCCTTTGTCGAGAGAAAAGCTTTCTTT
>TRBV2|NA|TRBJ1-2|TRBD1
CASSQVGQAHGYTF
TGTGCCAGCAGCCAAGTTGGACAGGCGCACGGCTACACCTTC
>TRBV5-1|NA|TRBJ2-2|NA
CASGTAGANTGELFF
TGCGCCAGCGGAACTGCGGGGGCCAACACCGGGGAGCTGTTTTTT
>TRBV6-5|NA|TRBJ2-5|TRBD2
CASNPGLQETQYF
TGTGCCAGCAACCCGGGACTACAAGAGACCCAGTACTTC
>TRBV29-1|NA|TRBJ2-5|NA
CSVDKMTGETQYF
TGCAGCGTTGACAAAATGACGGGAGAGACCCAGTACTTC
>TRBV6-5|NA|TRBJ1-5|NA
CASSQGPFSNQPQHF
TGTGCCAGCAGCCAAGGGCCCTTTAGCAATCAGCCCCAGCATTTT
>TRBV11-2|once|TRBJ2-3|TRBD2
CASSLLAGGPDTQYF
TGTGCCAGCAGCTTACTAGCGGGGGGGCCAGATACGCAGTATTTT
>TRBV10-1|NA|TRBJ2-3|TRBD1
CASSVGTGDTDTQYF
TGCGCCAGCAGTGTCGGGACAGGGGACACAGATACGCAGTATTTT
>TRBV7-9|NA|TRBJ1-4|NA
CASSRGTDSTNEKLFF
TGTGCCAGCAGCCGAGGGACGGACTCAACTAATGAAAAACTGTTTTTT
>TRBV11-2|NA|TRBJ1-5|NA
CASSLEGVQPQHF
TGTGCCAGCAGCTTAGAGGGGGTTCAGCCCCAGCATTTT
>TRBV7-2|few|TRBJ1-5|NA
CASSLRLGITSPQHF
TGTGCCAGCAGCTTAAGGCTTGGGATAACATCGCCCCAGCATTTT
>TRBV19|NA|TRBJ2-4|TRBD1
CASSIVQGVAKNIQYF
TGTGCCAGTAGTATAGTACAGGGGGTAGCCAAAAACATTCAGTACTTC
>TRBV11-1|NA|TRBJ1-6|NA
CASSLVLNSPLHF
TGTGCCAGCAGCTTAGTACTTAATTCACCCCTCCACTTT
>TRBV9|NA|TRBJ2-5|NA
CASSVGQEETQYF
TGTGCCAGCAGCGTAGGCCAGGAAGAGACCCAGTACTTC
>TRBV7-2|NA|TRBJ1-1|TRBD1
CASGMTGGWTEAFF
TGTGCCAGCGGAATGACAGGGGGTTGGACTGAAGCTTTCTTT
>TRBV5-5|NA|TRBJ2-5|NA
CASSRVGYQETQYF
TGTGCCAGCAGCAGGGTGGGGTACCAAGAGACCCAGTACTTC
>TRBV5-1|NA|TRBJ2-2|NA
CASSLGNTGELFF
TGCGCCAGCAGCTTGGGGAACACCGGGGAGCTGTTTTTT
>TRBV5-6|few|TRBJ1-6|NA
CASSPLGGLVSPLHF
TGTGCCAGCAGTCCCCTAGGGGGTCTGGTGTCACCCCTCCACTTT
>TRBV6-6|NA|TRBJ1-6|NA
CASSSGTLNSPLHF
TGTGCCAGCAGTTCCGGTACCTTGAATTCACCCCTCCACTTT
>TRBV18|few|TRBJ1-1|NA
CASSSLGNTEAFF
TGTGCCAGCTCGTCTCTCGGGAACACTGAAGCTTTCTTT
>TRBV27|NA|TRBJ2-3|TRBD1
CASSTRTGKERTDTQYF
TGTGCCAGCAGTACAAGGACAGGGAAGGAAAGGACGGATACGCAGTATTTT
>TRBV7-3|NA|TRBJ1-4|NA
CASSLQGFGF
TGTGCCAGCAGCTTACAGGGGTTTGGCTTT
>TRBV2|NA|TRBJ2-1|NA
CASTRRGAPRYNEQFF
TGTGCCAGCACAAGACGGGGGGCCCCACGTTACAATGAGCAGTTCTTC
>TRBV28|few|TRBJ1-3|NA
CASVRGTPIGNTIYF
TGTGCCAGCGTGCGGGGGACCCCCATTGGAAACACCATATATTTT
>TRBV15|few|TRBJ1-2|TRBD1
CATSRDPGTGGGGYTF
TGTGCCACCAGCAGAGATCCCGGGACAGGGGGCGGTGGCTACACCTTC
>TRBV6-6|NA|TRBJ2-3|TRBD1
CASREGQASTDTQYF
TGTGCCAGCAGAGAGGGACAGGCTAGCACAGATACGCAGTATTTT
>TRBV6-6|NA|TRBJ2-5|NA
CASIPPGRETQYF
TGTGCCAGCATTCCCCCGGGTCGGGAGACCCAGTACTTC
>TRBV28|few|TRBJ2-1|NA
CASSLPHTYNEQFF
TGTGCCAGCAGTTTACCCCACACCTACAATGAGCAGTTCTTC
>TRBV5-5|NA|TRBJ1-5|NA
CASSRNREQPQHF
TGTGCCAGCAGCAGAAACAGGGAACAGCCCCAGCATTTT
>TRBV2|NA|TRBJ1-5|NA
CASNPLGGINQPQHF
TGTGCCAGCAATCCCCTCGGGGGTATTAATCAGCCCCAGCATTTT
>TRBV6-2/TRBV6-3|NA|TRBJ1-5|NA
CASSDSTSNQPQHF
TGTGCCAGCAGCGACAGCACCAGCAATCAGCCCCAGCATTTT
>TRBV18|NA|TRBJ2-5|TRBD2
CASSSGLAGNQETQYF
TGTGCCAGCTCATCAGGACTAGCGGGGAACCAAGAGACCCAGTACTTC
>TRBV2|NA|TRBJ1-3|NA
CASSAYRDVSGNTIYF
TGTGCCAGCAGTGCCTACAGGGACGTCTCTGGAAACACCATATATTTT
>TRBV7-2|NA|TRBJ2-4|NA
CASSLFPKGTELKNIQYF
TGTGCCAGCAGCTTATTCCCAAAGGGGACTGAACTCAAAAACATTCAGTACTTC
>TRBV5-1|NA|TRBJ2-1|NA
CASKPGSVDDEQFF
TGCGCCAGCAAACCGGGGAGTGTGGACGATGAGCAGTTCTTC
>TRBV11-2|few|TRBJ1-5|NA
CASSPRGGPNQPQHF
TGTGCCAGCAGCCCCCGTGGGGGCCCCAATCAGCCCCAGCATTTT
>TRBV6-5|NA|TRBJ1-1|NA
CASGWARNTEAFF
TGTGCCAGCGGCTGGGCCCGGAACACTGAAGCTTTCTTT
>TRBV11-2|NA|TRBJ2-5|TRBD1
CASSLLTGGWGETQYF
TGTGCCAGCAGCCTCCTGACAGGGGGCTGGGGAGAGACCCAGTACTTC
>TRBV24-1|NA|TRBJ2-3|TRBD2
CATSDLDHSGASTDTQYF
TGTGCCACCAGTGATTTGGACCATAGCGGGGCAAGCACAGATACGCAGTATTTT
>TRBV5-1|NA|TRBJ1-1|NA
CASSLLSPQYEAFF
TGCGCCAGCAGCCTCCTCTCGCCCCAGTATGAAGCTTTCTTT
>TRBV6-5|NA|TRBJ2-3|NA
CASSTKDPTDTQYF
TGTGCCAGCAGCACAAAAGACCCCACAGATACGCAGTATTTT
>TRBV11-3|NA|TRBJ2-5|NA
CASSLDLGVGQETQYF
TGTGCCAGCAGCTTAGATCTAGGGGTTGGACAAGAGACCCAGTACTTC
>TRBV7-8|NA|TRBJ1-2|NA
CASSFGDSSNYGYTF
TGTGCCAGCAGCTTCGGGGACTCATCTAACTATGGCTACACCTTC
>TRBV6-5|NA|TRBJ2-5|NA
CASSYSFQGTKETQYF
TGTGCCAGCAGTTACTCCTTTCAGGGAACCAAAGAGACCCAGTACTTC
>TRBV6-6|once|TRBJ2-5|TRBD2
CASRDSGGWEETQYF
TGTGCCAGCAGAGATAGCGGGGGGTGGGAAGAGACCCAGTACTTC
>TRBV5-1|NA|TRBJ1-2|TRBD1
CASSRSGTENYGYTF
TGCGCCAGCAGCAGGTCCGGGACAGAAAACTATGGCTACACCTTC
>TRBV27|NA|TRBJ1-4|NA
CASSFRPVTNEKLFF
TGTGCCAGCAGTTTCAGGCCAGTAACTAATGAAAAACTGTTTTTT
>TRBV7-8|few|TRBJ1-4|NA
CASSLARITNEKLFF
TGTGCCAGCAGCTTAGCGCGAATAACTAATGAAAAACTGTTTTTT
>TRBV27|NA|TRBJ1-2|TRBD1
CASSLTGKGGYTF
TGTGCCAGCAGTCTGACAGGGAAGGGGGGCTACACCTTC